This T cell receptor (beta chain) was retrieved from a study of quantifying T cell responses using KT2 cells. Study-level background: TCR alpha and beta constant-region primers primed reverse transcription of RNA.

Each cDNA got a UMI-containing oligo ligated at its 3' end. The first PCR ran 4 to 5 cycles with an equimolar RC1.1 and RC1.2 beta primer mix. Each CDR3 protein is one row after TCRdb ran MiXCR on the UMI-ligation and nested PCR reads. The repertoire holds tens of thousands of distinct CDR3 sequences, roughly 7.2% seen once, with 15% to 18% in the top ten. This clonotype has only a few counts. Trimming stripped 1 base from V and 7 bases from J, with 5 bases between. The germline gives CDR1 SNHLY, CDR2 FYNNEI. The CDR3 totals 13 residues. The specimen was PBMCs spiked with cells of the T cell clone KT2. The TCR was taken from a human donor. The genes are TRBV2 and TRBJ1-6; no clear D. CDR3 sequence (DNA): TGTGCCAGCAGTGAAGGATCCAATTCACCCCTCCACTTT. Amino acids: CASSEGSNSPLHF.